Listed below are T cell receptor beta chains from one sample, sequenced in a study of cytomegalovirus exposure and HLA in healthy donors. TCRdb's copy holds only in-frame clones and misses some; the assay was immunoSEQ multiplex PCR. The sample has 75,000 to 80,000 clones, about 78% seen once. The sequencing sample was made of PBMCs. These receptors originate from a male donor in good health and CMV-seronegative. Each CDR3 is given with its conserved first and last residue. The order of the fields is CDR3 length, V gene, clone size, D gene, J gene, CDR3 protein, CDR3 DNA. A D gene is named only where the DNA matches it firmly. Size values are once, few and many counts, or a class for expanded clones, and some rows have none.

>15|TRBV9|.|TRBD1|TRBJ2-5
CASSVGNRGKETQYF
TGTGCCAGCAGCGTTGGGAACAGGGGAAAAGAGACCCAGTACTTC
>13|TRBV30|.|.|TRBJ1-2
CAWRDTYNYGYPF
TGTGCCTGGCGGGACACCTACAACTATGGCTACCCCTTC
>14|TRBV7-7|.|.|TRBJ2-5
CASSPSGAGETQYF
TGTGCCAGCAGCCCCTCTGGGGCAGGGGAGACCCAGTACTTC
>17|TRBV4-2|.|.|TRBJ1-1
CASSQEDIGQMNTEAFF
TGTGCCAGCAGCCAAGAAGACATTGGACAAATGAACACTGAAGCTTTCTTT
>16|TRBV18|few|TRBD2|TRBJ2-5
CASSPAGLAGQETQYF
TGTGCCAGCTCACCTGCCGGACTAGCGGGTCAAGAGACCCAGTACTTC
>16|TRBV2|.|TRBD1|TRBJ1-5
CASSPRTGGVSQPQHF
TGTGCCAGCAGTCCCCGGACAGGGGGGGTAAGTCAGCCCCAGCATTTT
>14|TRBV6-1|few|.|TRBJ2-7
CASSEVARSYEQYF
TGTGCCAGCAGTGAAGTAGCGCGATCCTACGAGCAGTACTTC
>14|TRBV2|.|.|TRBJ2-7
CASSPTGSSYEQYF
TGTGCCAGCAGTCCTACAGGGAGCTCCTACGAGCAGTACTTC
>14|TRBV5-6|.|.|TRBJ2-7
CASSLGDFSYEQYF
TGTGCCAGCAGCTTGGGGGACTTCTCCTACGAGCAGTACTTC
>17|TRBV4-1|once|TRBD2|TRBJ2-3
CASSQRTSGRGEDTQYF
TGCGCCAGCAGCCAAAGGACTAGCGGGAGAGGGGAGGATACGCAGTATTTT
>14|TRBV19|few|.|TRBJ1-5
CASSTGLGNQPQHF
TGTGCCAGTAGTACAGGGTTAGGTAATCAGCCCCAGCATTTT
>16|TRBV19|.|TRBD1|TRBJ2-5
CASSLRTGTVQETQYF
TGTGCCAGTAGTCTCAGGACAGGGACTGTACAAGAGACCCAGTACTTC
>17|TRBV9|.|.|TRBJ2-3
CASSVQGLWSHSDTQYF
TGTGCCAGCAGCGTACAGGGGTTGTGGTCACACAGCGATACGCAGTATTTT
>14|TRBV5-1|.|.|TRBJ2-7
CASSTSGVRGEQYF
TGCGCCAGCAGCACATCCGGAGTTAGAGGGGAGCAGTACTTC
>15|TRBV6-5|.|TRBD1|TRBJ1-6
CASSNHRGLNSPLNF
TGTGCCAGCAGCAACCACAGGGGGCTGAATTCACCCCTCAACTTT
>19|TRBV5-1|.|.|TRBJ2-6
CASSSRSAGPYSGANVLTF
TGCGCCAGCAGCAGTCGCTCCGCGGGACCCTACTCTGGGGCCAACGTCCTGACTTTC
>18|TRBV4-1|.|TRBD2|TRBJ2-7
CASSQDPGLAGDVYEQYF
TGCGCCAGCAGCCAAGACCCGGGACTAGCGGGAGATGTGTACGAGCAGTACTTC
>16|TRBV6-6|.|.|TRBJ2-3
CASSSSGVYSTDTQYF
TGTGCCAGCAGCTCATCGGGAGTTTATAGCACAGATACGCAGTATTTT
>16|TRBV11-1|.|.|TRBJ2-7
CASSLISRAAQYEQYF
TGTGCCAGCAGCCTAATTTCGCGGGCCGCCCAATACGAGCAGTACTTC
>14|TRBV7-9|.|TRBD1|TRBJ1-2
CASRRDRGNYGYTF
TGTGCCAGCAGAAGGGACAGGGGAAACTATGGCTACACCTTC
>13|TRBV7-2|.|.|TRBJ1-1
CASRINPGHEAFF
TGTGCCAGCAGGATAAACCCAGGACACGAAGCTTTCTTT
>14|TRBV5-4|.|.|TRBJ2-6
CASSLYSGANVLTF
TGTGCCAGCAGCTTGTACTCTGGGGCCAACGTCCTGACTTTC
>15|TRBV6-4|.|.|TRBJ2-1
CASQRTASKGDEQFF
TGTGCCAGCCAAAGGACAGCCTCAAAGGGGGATGAGCAGTTCTTC
>17|TRBV9|once|TRBD1|TRBJ1-2
CASSPGQGVSNNYGYTF
TGTGCCAGCAGCCCCGGACAGGGGGTTTCGAATAACTATGGCTACACCTTC
>18|TRBV5-1|.|TRBD1|TRBJ2-2
CASKRKFQGARDTGELFF
TGCGCCAGCAAACGGAAATTCCAGGGGGCGCGGGACACCGGGGAGCTGTTTTTT
>16|TRBV7-8|.|TRBD1|TRBJ2-7
CASSSTPGIRGLEQYF
TGTGCCAGCAGCTCAACTCCCGGGATCAGGGGGCTCGAGCAGTACTTC
>14|TRBV27|.|.|TRBJ1-1
CATPRGGWDTEAFF
TGTGCCACTCCCCGGGGGGGCTGGGACACTGAAGCTTTCTTT
>14|TRBV29-1|.|TRBD1|TRBJ2-7
CSVSRTGEVHEQYF
TGCAGCGTTTCCAGGACAGGGGAGGTCCACGAGCAGTACTTC
>13|TRBV5-6|.|.|TRBJ2-7
CASSLGGPNEQYF
TGTGCCAGCAGCTTGGGAGGGCCGAACGAGCAGTACTTC
>13|TRBV30|once|.|TRBJ1-4
CAWIGESNEKLFF
TGTGCCTGGATAGGGGAATCTAATGAAAAACTGTTTTTT
>15|TRBV5-1|.|TRBD1|TRBJ2-1
CASSWTGISYNEQFF
TGCGCCAGCAGCTGGACAGGGATCTCCTACAATGAGCAGTTCTTC
>16|TRBV4-1|.|TRBD1|TRBJ2-5
CASSLAAGTDTGTQYF
TGCGCCAGCAGCCTGGCGGCAGGGACAGACACGGGGACCCAGTACTTC
>16|TRBV9|once|TRBD2|TRBJ2-1
CASSDTSGRGYNEQFF
TGTGCCAGCAGCGATACTAGCGGGAGGGGGTACAATGAGCAGTTCTTC
>11|TRBV29-1|.|.|TRBJ2-7
CSVERRAEQYF
TGCAGCGTTGAACGCAGGGCGGAGCAGTACTTC
>14|TRBV6-5|.|TRBD1|TRBJ1-5
CASSPTGANQPQHF
TGTGCCAGCAGCCCGACAGGGGCGAATCAGCCCCAGCATTTT
>13|TRBV4-3|.|TRBD1|TRBJ1-1
CASSHRGGSEAFF
TGCGCCAGCAGCCACAGAGGGGGCTCGGAAGCTTTCTTT
>12|TRBV5-4|.|.|TRBJ2-7
CASSMGLAEQYF
TGTGCCAGCAGCATGGGACTTGCCGAGCAGTACTTC
>16|TRBV4-1|once|TRBD2|TRBJ2-1
CASSQERGGHVNEQFF
TGCGCCAGCAGCCAAGAACGGGGGGGCCATGTGAATGAGCAGTTCTTC
>17|TRBV9|.|TRBD2|TRBJ2-3
CASSPQKRGGSPDTQYF
TGTGCCAGCAGCCCTCAGAAGCGGGGGGGCTCGCCAGATACGCAGTATTTT
>16|TRBV11-2|.|.|TRBJ1-1
CASSSRTEGVNTEAFF
TGTGCCAGCAGCTCACGGACAGAAGGGGTGAACACTGAAGCTTTCTTT
>14|TRBV25-1|.|.|TRBJ1-2
CASSEGRASNGYTF
TGTGCCAGCAGTGAAGGGAGGGCATCGAATGGCTACACCTTC
>16|TRBV7-7|.|.|TRBJ2-3
CASSLGGGFSTDTQYF
TGTGCTAGCAGCTTAGGCGGCGGATTTAGCACAGATACGCAGTATTTT
>13|TRBV7-2|.|TRBD1|TRBJ1-1
CASSLDRVAEAFF
TGTGCCAGCAGCTTGGACAGGGTTGCTGAAGCTTTCTTT
>15|TRBV4-3|once|TRBD1|TRBJ1-1
CASSQDYTGGQTAFF
TGCGCCAGCAGCCAAGATTACACAGGGGGCCAAACGGCTTTCTTT
>14|TRBV7-6|.|.|TRBJ2-5
CASSLDTTQETQYF
TGTGCCAGCAGCCTCGACACGACACAAGAGACCCAGTACTTC
>13|TRBV6-6|few|.|TRBJ2-7
CASSSARGYEQYF
TGTGCCAGCAGTTCCGCCCGGGGCTACGAGCAGTACTTC
>14|TRBV18|.|.|TRBJ2-7
CASSPPGRSYEQYF
TGTGCCAGCTCACCACCGGGCAGATCCTACGAGCAGTACTTC
>14|TRBV6-6|.|TRBD1|TRBJ1-1
CASRLGQVNTEAFF
TGTGCCAGCAGATTGGGACAGGTGAACACTGAAGCTTTCTTT
>14|TRBV27|.|.|TRBJ2-7
CASSSGDRAGEQYF
TGTGCCAGCAGTTCCGGAGACAGAGCGGGCGAGCAGTACTTC
>11|TRBV30|.|.|TRBJ2-5
CAWSVLVEQYF
TGTGCCTGGAGTGTACTTGTTGAGCAGTACTTC